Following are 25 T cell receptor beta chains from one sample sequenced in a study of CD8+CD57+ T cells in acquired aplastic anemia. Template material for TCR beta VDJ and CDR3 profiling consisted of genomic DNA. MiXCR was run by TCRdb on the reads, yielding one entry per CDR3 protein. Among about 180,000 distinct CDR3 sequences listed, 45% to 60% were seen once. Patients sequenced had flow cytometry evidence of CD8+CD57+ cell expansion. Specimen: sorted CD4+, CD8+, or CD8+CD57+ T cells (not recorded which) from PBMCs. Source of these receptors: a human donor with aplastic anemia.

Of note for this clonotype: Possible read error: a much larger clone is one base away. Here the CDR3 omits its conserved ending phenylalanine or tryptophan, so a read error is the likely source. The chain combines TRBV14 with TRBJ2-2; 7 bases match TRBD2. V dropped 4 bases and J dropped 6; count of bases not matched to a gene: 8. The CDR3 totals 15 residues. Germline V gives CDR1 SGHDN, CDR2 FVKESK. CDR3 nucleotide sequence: TGTGCCAGCAGCCGCCTCCGGGGGGAAGCCGGGGAGCTGTTTCTT. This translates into CASSRLRGEAGELFL.

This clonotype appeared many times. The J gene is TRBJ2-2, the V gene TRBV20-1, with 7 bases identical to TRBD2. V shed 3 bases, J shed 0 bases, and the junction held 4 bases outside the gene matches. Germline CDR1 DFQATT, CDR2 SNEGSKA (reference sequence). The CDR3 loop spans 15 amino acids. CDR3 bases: TGCAGTGCTAGGCGCGGGGGTCCGAACACCGGGGAGCTGTTTTTT. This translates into CSARRGGPNTGELFF.

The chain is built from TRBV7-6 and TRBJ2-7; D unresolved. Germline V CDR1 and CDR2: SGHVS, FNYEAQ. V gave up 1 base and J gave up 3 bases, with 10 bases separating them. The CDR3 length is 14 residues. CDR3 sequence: CASSLGSNLYEQYF. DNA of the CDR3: TGTGCCAGCAGCTTAGGTAGTAACCTCTACGAGCAGTACTTC.

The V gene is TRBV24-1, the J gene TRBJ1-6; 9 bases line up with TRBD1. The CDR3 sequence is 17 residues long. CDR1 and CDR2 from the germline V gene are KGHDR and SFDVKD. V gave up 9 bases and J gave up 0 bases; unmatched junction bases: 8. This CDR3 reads CATADRGTSSYNSPLHF. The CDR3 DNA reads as TGTGCCACCGCTGACAGGGGGACGAGCTCCTATAATTCACCCCTCCACTTT.

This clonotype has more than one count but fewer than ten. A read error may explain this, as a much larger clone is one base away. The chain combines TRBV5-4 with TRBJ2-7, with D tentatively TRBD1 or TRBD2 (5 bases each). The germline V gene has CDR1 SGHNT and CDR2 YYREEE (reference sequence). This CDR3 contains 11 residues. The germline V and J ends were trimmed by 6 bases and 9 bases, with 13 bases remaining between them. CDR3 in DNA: TGTGCCAGCATCTCCGGGGCCTTGCAGTACTTC. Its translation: CASISGALQYF.

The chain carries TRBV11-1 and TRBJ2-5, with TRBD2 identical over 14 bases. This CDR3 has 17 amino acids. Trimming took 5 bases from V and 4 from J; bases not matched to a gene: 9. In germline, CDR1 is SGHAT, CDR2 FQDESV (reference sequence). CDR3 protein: CASSLTPGLAGVETQYF. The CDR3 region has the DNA TGTGCCAGCAGCCTGACGCCGGGACTAGCGGGAGTAGAGACCCAGTACTTC.

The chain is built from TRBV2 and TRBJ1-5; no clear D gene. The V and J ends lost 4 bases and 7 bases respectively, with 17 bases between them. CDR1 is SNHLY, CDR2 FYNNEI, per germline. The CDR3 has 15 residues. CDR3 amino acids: CASSGWGRVEQPQHF. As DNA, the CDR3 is TGTGCCAGCAGTGGGTGGGGAAGAGTAGAGCAGCCCCAGCATTTT.

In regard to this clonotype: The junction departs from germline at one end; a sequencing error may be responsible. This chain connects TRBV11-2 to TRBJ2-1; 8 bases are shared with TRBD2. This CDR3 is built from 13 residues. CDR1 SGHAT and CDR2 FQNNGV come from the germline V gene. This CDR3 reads CATSGGRTPEQFF. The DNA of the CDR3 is TGTGCCACCAGCGGGGGTAGGACTCCCGAGCAGTTCTTC.

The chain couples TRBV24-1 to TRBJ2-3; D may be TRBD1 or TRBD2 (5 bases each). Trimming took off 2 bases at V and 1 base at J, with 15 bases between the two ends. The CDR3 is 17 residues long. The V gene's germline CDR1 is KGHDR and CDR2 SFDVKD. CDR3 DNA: TGTGCCACCAGTGATTCGAGGGGCGTAGCCCGCACAGATACGCAGTATTTT. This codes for CATSDSRGVARTDTQYF.

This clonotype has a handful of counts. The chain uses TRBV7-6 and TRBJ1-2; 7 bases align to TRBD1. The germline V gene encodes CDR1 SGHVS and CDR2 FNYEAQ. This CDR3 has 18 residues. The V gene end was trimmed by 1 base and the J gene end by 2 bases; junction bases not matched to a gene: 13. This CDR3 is CASSLDPVGTVANYGYTF. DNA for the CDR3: TGTGCCAGCAGCTTAGACCCAGTAGGGACAGTGGCGAACTATGGCTACACCTTC.

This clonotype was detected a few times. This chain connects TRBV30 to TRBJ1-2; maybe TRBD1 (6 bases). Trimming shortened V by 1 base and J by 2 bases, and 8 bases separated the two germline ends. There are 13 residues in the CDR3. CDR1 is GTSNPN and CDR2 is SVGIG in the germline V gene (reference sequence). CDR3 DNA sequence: TGTGCCTGGAGTGAAGGGGGGAACTATGGCTACACCTTC. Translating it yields CAWSEGGNYGYTF.

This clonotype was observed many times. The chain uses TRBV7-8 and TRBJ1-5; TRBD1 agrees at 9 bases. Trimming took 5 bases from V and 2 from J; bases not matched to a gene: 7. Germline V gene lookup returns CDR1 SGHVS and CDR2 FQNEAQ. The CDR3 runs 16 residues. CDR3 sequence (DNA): TGTGCCAGCAGCCTCAGACAGGGGGTCGGCAATCAGCCCCAGCATTTT. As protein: CASSLRQGVGNQPQHF.

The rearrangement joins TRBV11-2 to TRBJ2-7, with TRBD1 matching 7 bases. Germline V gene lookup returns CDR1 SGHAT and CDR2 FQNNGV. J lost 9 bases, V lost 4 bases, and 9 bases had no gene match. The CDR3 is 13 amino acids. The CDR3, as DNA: TGTGCCAGCAGCTACGGCACGACAGGGTTGCAGTACTTC. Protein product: CASSYGTTGLQYF.

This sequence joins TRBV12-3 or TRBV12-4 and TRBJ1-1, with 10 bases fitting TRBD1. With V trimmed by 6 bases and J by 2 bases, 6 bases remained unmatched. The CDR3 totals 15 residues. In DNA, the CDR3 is TGTGCCAGCAGGGGGGGGGACAGGGGAAACACTGAAGCTTTCTTT. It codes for CASRGGDRGNTEAFF.

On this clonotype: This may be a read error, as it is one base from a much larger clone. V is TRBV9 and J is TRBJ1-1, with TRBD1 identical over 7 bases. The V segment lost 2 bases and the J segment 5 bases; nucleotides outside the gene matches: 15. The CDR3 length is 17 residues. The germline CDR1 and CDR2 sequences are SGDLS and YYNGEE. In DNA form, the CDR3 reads TGTGCCAGCAGCGTGTCCGGGACAGAGCCCGGGGGGACTGAAGCTTTCTTT. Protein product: CASSVSGTEPGGTEAFF.

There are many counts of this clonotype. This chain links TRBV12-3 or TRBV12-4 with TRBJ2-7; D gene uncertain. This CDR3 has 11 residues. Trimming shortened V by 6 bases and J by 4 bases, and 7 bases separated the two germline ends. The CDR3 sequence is CASRGRYEQYF. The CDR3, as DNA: TGTGCCAGCAGGGGCAGATACGAGCAGTACTTC.

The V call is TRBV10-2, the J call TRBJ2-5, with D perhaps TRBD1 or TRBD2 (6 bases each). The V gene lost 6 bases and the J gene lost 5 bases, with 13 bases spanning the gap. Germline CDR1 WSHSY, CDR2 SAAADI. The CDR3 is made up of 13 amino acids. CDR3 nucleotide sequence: TGCGCCAGCAGGACGGGGGCCCTGGAGACCCAGTACTTC. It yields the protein CASRTGALETQYF.

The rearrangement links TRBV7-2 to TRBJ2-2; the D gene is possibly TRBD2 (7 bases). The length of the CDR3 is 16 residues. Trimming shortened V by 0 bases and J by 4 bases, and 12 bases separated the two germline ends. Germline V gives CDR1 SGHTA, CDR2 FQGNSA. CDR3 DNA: TGTGCCAGCAGCTTAGCGGGGGGGCAGGGCACCGGGGAGCTGTTTTTT. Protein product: CASSLAGGQGTGELFF.

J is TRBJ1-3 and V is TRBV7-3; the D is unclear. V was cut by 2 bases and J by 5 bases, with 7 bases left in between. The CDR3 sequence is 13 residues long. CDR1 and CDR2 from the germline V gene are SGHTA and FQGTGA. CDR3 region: CASSLDIRNTIYF. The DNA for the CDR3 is TGTGCCAGCAGCTTAGATATCCGAAACACCATATATTTT.

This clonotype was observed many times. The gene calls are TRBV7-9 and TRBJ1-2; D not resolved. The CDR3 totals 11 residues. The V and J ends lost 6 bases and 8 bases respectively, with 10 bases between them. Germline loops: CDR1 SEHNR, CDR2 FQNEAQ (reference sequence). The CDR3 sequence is CASSRVEGYTF. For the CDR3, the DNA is TGTGCCAGCAGTCGGGTAGAAGGCTACACCTTC.

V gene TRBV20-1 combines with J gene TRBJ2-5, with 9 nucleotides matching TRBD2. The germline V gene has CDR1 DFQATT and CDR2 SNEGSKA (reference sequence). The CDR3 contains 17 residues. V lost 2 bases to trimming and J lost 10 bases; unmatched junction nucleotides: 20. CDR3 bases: TGCAGTGCTAGATGGGGGTGGACTAGCGCCTACCAAGGGAACCAGTACTTC. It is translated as CSARWGWTSAYQGNQYF.

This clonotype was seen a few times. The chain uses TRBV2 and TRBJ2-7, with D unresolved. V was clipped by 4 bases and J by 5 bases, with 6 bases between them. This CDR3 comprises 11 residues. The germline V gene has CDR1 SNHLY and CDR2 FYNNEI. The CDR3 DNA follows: TGTGCCAGCAGTGGGTTTAACGAGCAGTACTTC. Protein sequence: CASSGFNEQYF. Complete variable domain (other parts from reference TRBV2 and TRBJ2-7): EPEVTQTPSHQVTQMGQEVILRCVPISNHLYFYWYRQILGQKVEFLVSFYNNEISEKSEIFDDQFSVERPDGSNFTLKIRSTKLEDSAMYFCASSGFNEQYFGPGTRLTVT.

The CDR3 protein is CASLPRTGLSGNTIYF. The CDR3, as DNA: TGTGCCAGCTTGCCGAGGACAGGGCTGTCTGGAAACACCATATATTTT. J is TRBJ1-3 and V is TRBV18; 8 nucleotides match TRBD1. With 7 bases clipped from V and 1 base from J, the junction kept 9 bases outside the gene matches. The CDR3 spans 16 residues. Germline lookup yields CDR1 KGHSH and CDR2 LQKENI.

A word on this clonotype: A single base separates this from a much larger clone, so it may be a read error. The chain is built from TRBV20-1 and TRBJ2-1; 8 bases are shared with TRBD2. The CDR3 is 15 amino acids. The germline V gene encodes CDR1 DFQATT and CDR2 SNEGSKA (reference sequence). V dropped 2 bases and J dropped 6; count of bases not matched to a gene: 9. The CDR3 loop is CSARISGGGPNEQFF. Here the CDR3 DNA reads TGCAGTGCTAGAATCTCTGGCGGGGGGCCCAATGAGCAGTTCTTC.

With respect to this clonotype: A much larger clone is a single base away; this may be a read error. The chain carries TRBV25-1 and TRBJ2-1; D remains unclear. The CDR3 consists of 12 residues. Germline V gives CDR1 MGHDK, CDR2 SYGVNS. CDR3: CASSELGNEQVF. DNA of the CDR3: TGTGCCAGCAGTGAATTGGGCAATGAGCAGGTCTTC.